This is a list of T cell receptor beta chains from one sample in a study of early T cells in non-severe SARS-CoV-2 infection. TCRdb re-called the 5' RACE reads through MiXCR, storing one row per CDR3 protein. Of tens of thousands of distinct CDR3 sequences in the sample, around 12% were seen once. The sequencing here drew on whole blood, taken at baseline. The receptors come from an adult who was a healthcare worker with PCR-confirmed SARS-CoV-2 infection or an uninfected control (not recorded which). The CDR3 runs from the conserved cysteine through the conserved F or W. Fields, in order: J gene, clone size, D gene, V gene, CDR3 protein, CDR3 DNA. D genes are given only for firm matches. Clone size is shown for a subset of rows, as once, few, many or a class of expanded clone.

J gene: TRBJ2-1
clone size: many
D gene: .
V gene: TRBV29-1
CDR3 protein: CSVEGTEQFF
CDR3 DNA: TGCAGCGTTGAAGGGACTGAGCAGTTCTTC

J gene: TRBJ2-7
clone size: few
D gene: TRBD1
V gene: TRBV3-1
CDR3 protein: CASSQPDRGNEQYF
CDR3 DNA: TGTGCCAGCAGCCAACCCGACAGGGGAAACGAGCAGTACTTC

J gene: TRBJ2-7
clone size: .
D gene: TRBD2
V gene: TRBV6-2/TRBV6-3
CDR3 protein: CASSSSGRTKYF
CDR3 DNA: TGTGCCAGCAGCTCTAGCGGGAGGACCAAGTACTTC

J gene: TRBJ1-6
clone size: .
D gene: .
V gene: TRBV6-5
CDR3 protein: CASSYSLGGTYNSPLHF
CDR3 DNA: TGTGCCAGCAGTTACTCCCTGGGGGGGACCTATAATTCACCCCTCCACTTT

J gene: TRBJ2-6
clone size: .
D gene: TRBD1
V gene: TRBV12-3/TRBV12-4
CDR3 protein: CASSFDRAGANVLTF
CDR3 DNA: TGTGCCAGCAGTTTTGACAGGGCTGGGGCCAACGTCCTGACTTTC

J gene: TRBJ2-1
clone size: few
D gene: TRBD2
V gene: TRBV29-1
CDR3 protein: CSVGGTSGNAEQFF
CDR3 DNA: TGCAGCGTTGGGGGGACTAGCGGGAACGCAGAGCAGTTCTTC

J gene: TRBJ2-2
clone size: .
D gene: TRBD2
V gene: TRBV7-2
CDR3 protein: CASSPIGGLANTGELFF
CDR3 DNA: TGTGCCAGCAGCCCTATTGGGGGACTAGCGAACACCGGGGAGCTGTTTTTT

J gene: TRBJ2-3
clone size: many
D gene: .
V gene: TRBV7-2
CDR3 protein: CASSLLTSTDTQYF
CDR3 DNA: TGTGCCAGCAGCTTACTAACTAGCACAGATACGCAGTATTTT

J gene: TRBJ1-5
clone size: .
D gene: .
V gene: TRBV2
CDR3 protein: CASSEMFNQPQHF
CDR3 DNA: TGTGCCAGCAGTGAAATGTTCAATCAGCCCCAGCATTTT

J gene: TRBJ2-1
clone size: once
D gene: .
V gene: TRBV3-1
CDR3 protein: CASSQGNRVDEQFF
CDR3 DNA: TGTGCCAGCAGCCAGGGCAACAGGGTCGATGAGCAGTTCTTC

J gene: TRBJ2-1
clone size: .
D gene: TRBD2
V gene: TRBV4-1
CDR3 protein: CASSQYAIAGGHDEQFF
CDR3 DNA: TGCGCCAGCAGCCAATACGCAATAGCGGGAGGTCACGATGAGCAGTTCTTC

J gene: TRBJ2-5
clone size: .
D gene: TRBD1
V gene: TRBV3-1
CDR3 protein: CASSQTDRGWETQYF
CDR3 DNA: TGTGCCAGCAGCCAGACGGACAGGGGGTGGGAGACCCAATACTTC

J gene: TRBJ2-7
clone size: many
D gene: TRBD2
V gene: TRBV4-3
CDR3 protein: CASSQDHGRGFYEQYF
CDR3 DNA: TGCGCCAGCAGCCAAGATCACGGGAGGGGCTTCTACGAGCAGTACTTC

J gene: TRBJ1-4
clone size: .
D gene: TRBD1
V gene: TRBV28
CDR3 protein: CASEPLFPQGKNEKLFF
CDR3 DNA: TGTGCCAGCGAACCATTATTCCCACAGGGGAAGAATGAAAAACTGTTTTTT

J gene: TRBJ1-2
clone size: .
D gene: TRBD1
V gene: TRBV7-6
CDR3 protein: CASNTGTAYGYTF
CDR3 DNA: TGTGCCAGCAACACCGGGACAGCCTATGGCTACACCTTC

J gene: TRBJ2-2
clone size: .
D gene: .
V gene: TRBV2
CDR3 protein: CASTENLWNTGELFF
CDR3 DNA: TGTGCCAGCACCGAAAATCTTTGGAACACCGGGGAGCTGTTTTTT

J gene: TRBJ1-5
clone size: .
D gene: TRBD1
V gene: TRBV7-2
CDR3 protein: CASSLWDRGNQPQHF
CDR3 DNA: TGTGCCAGCAGCTTATGGGACAGGGGAAATCAGCCCCAGCATTTT

J gene: TRBJ2-7
clone size: few
D gene: .
V gene: TRBV28
CDR3 protein: CASSLLSRAGGIGAYEQYF
CDR3 DNA: TGTGCCAGCAGTTTATTATCTCGGGCAGGGGGGATTGGGGCCTACGAGCAGTACTTC

J gene: TRBJ2-1
clone size: few
D gene: TRBD2
V gene: TRBV4-3
CDR3 protein: CASSQREVYNEQFF
CDR3 DNA: TGCGCCAGCAGCCAGCGGGAGGTCTACAATGAGCAGTTCTTC

J gene: TRBJ1-2
clone size: many
D gene: TRBD1
V gene: TRBV27
CDR3 protein: CASGGQGYYGYTF
CDR3 DNA: TGTGCCTCCGGTGGACAGGGATACTATGGCTACACCTTC

J gene: TRBJ2-7
clone size: .
D gene: .
V gene: TRBV7-6
CDR3 protein: CASSSSLGLSYEQYF
CDR3 DNA: TGTGCCAGCAGCTCCTCCCTTGGTTTGTCCTACGAGCAGTACTTC

J gene: TRBJ2-5
clone size: .
D gene: TRBD2
V gene: TRBV4-3
CDR3 protein: CASSQATSAQETQYF
CDR3 DNA: TGCGCCAGCAGCCAAGCGACTAGCGCCCAAGAGACCCAGTACTTC

J gene: TRBJ2-1
clone size: many
D gene: TRBD2
V gene: TRBV20-1
CDR3 protein: CSASLGGRGGEQFF
CDR3 DNA: TGCAGTGCTAGCCTAGGCGGGAGGGGAGGTGAGCAGTTCTTC

J gene: TRBJ2-5
clone size: many
D gene: .
V gene: TRBV4-1
CDR3 protein: CASSQVAGETQYF
CDR3 DNA: TGCGCCAGCAGCCAAGTTGCCGGGGAGACCCAGTACTTC

J gene: TRBJ2-3
clone size: many
D gene: .
V gene: TRBV11-2
CDR3 protein: CASSLARLGRSPPDTQYF
CDR3 DNA: TGTGCCAGCAGCTTAGCCCGGCTTGGACGTTCCCCCCCAGATACGCAGTATTTT

J gene: TRBJ2-6
clone size: few
D gene: TRBD1
V gene: TRBV11-2
CDR3 protein: CASSMPGGAGANVLTF
CDR3 DNA: TGTGCCAGCAGCATGCCAGGGGGCGCTGGGGCCAACGTCCTGACTTTC

J gene: TRBJ2-7
clone size: many
D gene: .
V gene: TRBV28
CDR3 protein: CASSSLDRLSYEQYF
CDR3 DNA: TGTGCCAGCAGTTCTCTGGACCGACTATCCTACGAGCAGTACTTC

J gene: TRBJ2-7
clone size: few
D gene: .
V gene: TRBV4-3
CDR3 protein: CASSPGQFGYEQYF
CDR3 DNA: TGCGCCAGCAGCCCCGGACAGTTCGGTTACGAGCAGTACTTC

J gene: TRBJ2-1
clone size: .
D gene: .
V gene: TRBV20-1
CDR3 protein: CSARGVGFRSYNEQFF
CDR3 DNA: TGCAGTGCTAGAGGGGTGGGGTTTCGGTCCTACAATGAGCAGTTCTTC

J gene: TRBJ2-1
clone size: many
D gene: .
V gene: TRBV6-2/TRBV6-3
CDR3 protein: CASSYLAYEQFF
CDR3 DNA: TGTGCCAGCAGTTACCTGGCTTACGAGCAGTTCTTC

J gene: TRBJ2-2
clone size: few
D gene: .
V gene: TRBV3-1
CDR3 protein: CASSLRTENTGELFF
CDR3 DNA: TGTGCCAGCAGCCTACGGACAGAGAACACCGGGGAGCTGTTTTTT

J gene: TRBJ2-7
clone size: many
D gene: .
V gene: TRBV6-2/TRBV6-3
CDR3 protein: CASTMTFRPYEQYF
CDR3 DNA: TGTGCCAGCACCATGACGTTCAGGCCCTACGAGCAGTACTTC

J gene: TRBJ2-1
clone size: .
D gene: .
V gene: TRBV20-1
CDR3 protein: CSARDLTSSGEQFF
CDR3 DNA: TGCAGTGCTAGAGACCTGACTAGTTCCGGTGAGCAGTTCTTC

J gene: TRBJ2-5
clone size: few
D gene: TRBD1
V gene: TRBV5-1
CDR3 protein: CASRRTGNLQETQYF
CDR3 DNA: TGCGCCAGCAGACGGACAGGGAACCTCCAAGAGACCCAGTACTTC

J gene: TRBJ1-1
clone size: many
D gene: .
V gene: TRBV14
CDR3 protein: CASSQHGGGTEAFF
CDR3 DNA: TGTGCCAGCAGCCAGCACGGGGGGGGCACTGAAGCTTTCTTT

J gene: TRBJ2-7
clone size: many
D gene: TRBD1
V gene: TRBV6-6
CDR3 protein: CASSPRQGPVLEQYF
CDR3 DNA: TGTGCCAGCAGTCCCAGACAGGGCCCCGTCCTCGAGCAGTACTTC

J gene: TRBJ2-5
clone size: few
D gene: .
V gene: TRBV14
CDR3 protein: CASSQARGSQETQYF
CDR3 DNA: TGTGCCAGCAGCCAAGCCCGGGGATCCCAAGAGACCCAGTACTTC

J gene: TRBJ2-7
clone size: .
D gene: .
V gene: TRBV6-5
CDR3 protein: CASSTELTYEQYF
CDR3 DNA: TGTGCCAGCAGCACGGAGTTGACCTACGAGCAGTACTTC

J gene: TRBJ2-5
clone size: many
D gene: TRBD2
V gene: TRBV7-2
CDR3 protein: CASSWGLQETQYF
CDR3 DNA: TGTGCCAGCAGCTGGGGACTACAAGAGACCCAGTACTTC

J gene: TRBJ2-7
clone size: few
D gene: TRBD2
V gene: TRBV4-1
CDR3 protein: CASSQDHPSGRTYEQYF
CDR3 DNA: TGCGCCAGCAGCCAAGATCATCCTAGCGGGAGAACCTACGAGCAGTACTTC

J gene: TRBJ1-2
clone size: few
D gene: .
V gene: TRBV3-1
CDR3 protein: CASSPRDYTYYGYTF
CDR3 DNA: TGTGCCAGCAGCCCCCGGGACTATACTTATTATGGCTACACCTTC

J gene: TRBJ1-5
clone size: .
D gene: .
V gene: TRBV4-3
CDR3 protein: CASSQDVAGTNQPQHF
CDR3 DNA: TGCGCCAGCAGCCAAGATGTCGCCGGGACGAATCAGCCCCAGCATTTT

J gene: TRBJ2-7
clone size: .
D gene: TRBD2
V gene: TRBV6-5
CDR3 protein: CASGPGTSGTYEQYF
CDR3 DNA: TGTGCCAGCGGCCCAGGGACTAGCGGGACCTACGAGCAGTACTTC

J gene: TRBJ2-7
clone size: .
D gene: .
V gene: TRBV28
CDR3 protein: CASSLYVGGTYEQYF
CDR3 DNA: TGTGCCAGCAGTTTATATGTGGGGGGAACCTACGAGCAGTACTTC

J gene: TRBJ1-1
clone size: few
D gene: TRBD1
V gene: TRBV6-1
CDR3 protein: CASSEPGQYTEAFF
CDR3 DNA: TGTGCCAGCAGTGAACCGGGACAGTACACTGAAGCTTTCTTT

J gene: TRBJ2-7
clone size: .
D gene: .
V gene: TRBV11-2
CDR3 protein: CASSLDGDGQYF
CDR3 DNA: TGTGCCAGCAGTCTAGACGGAGACGGGCAGTACTTC